The 8 T cell receptor beta chains below were found in one sample sequenced in a study of CD8+ T cells in alopecia areata. Treatment defined: oral pan-JAK inhibitor, 5-10 mg twice daily. After isolation, RNA underwent reverse transcription to generate cDNA as the sequencing template. The method was immunoSEQ multiplex PCR; TCRdb's version includes in-frame clones alone and lacks a portion of them. The table lists some 190,000 clones, about three fifths of them singletons, with approximately 1% in the top ten. The specimen was CD4+ T cells sorted from blood, collected at week 24, from a patient treated with tofacitinib. All receptors derive from a human donor with alopecia areata.

J is TRBJ2-3 and V is TRBV7-2, with 10 positions matching TRBD2. The CDR3 spans 17 residues. Germline loops: CDR1 SGHTA, CDR2 FQGNSA. With 2 bases clipped from V and 0 bases from J, the junction kept 5 bases outside the gene matches. The CDR3 spells CASSLTRTSGSTDTQYF. The CDR3 DNA follows: TGTGCCAGCAGCTTAACAAGGACTAGCGGAAGCACAGATACGCAGTATTTT.

J is TRBJ2-3 and V is TRBV29-1, with 7 bases fitting TRBD2. This CDR3 comprises 14 residues. V gave up 7 bases and J gave up 2 bases; unmatched junction bases: 9. CDR1 and CDR2 from the germline V gene are SQVTM and ANQGSEA. Here the CDR3 DNA reads TGCAGCGCACGACCGGGACTACACACAGATACGCAGTATTTT. This gives the protein CSARPGLHTDTQYF.

This sequence joins TRBV5-7 and TRBJ2-5, with a possible D match to TRBD2 (5 bases). TRBV5-7 is assigned to the ORF class and has an uncertain function. The CDR3 loop spans 14 amino acids. V was trimmed by 2 bases and J by 0 bases, leaving 8 bases between them. The CDR3 loop is CASSFRGNQETQYF. The CDR3, as DNA: TGTGCCAGCAGCTTCCGGGGTAACCAAGAGACCCAGTACTTC.

The genes are TRBV7-2 and TRBJ2-3; D remains ambiguous. The V end lost 5 bases, the J end lost 1 base, and 13 bases lay between the germline ends. Germline V gene data show CDR1 as SGHTA and CDR2 as FQGNSA. The CDR3 spans 15 residues. The CDR3, as DNA: TGTGCCAGCAGCCGTACCCCGGGCGGCACAGATACGCAGTATTTT. This codes for CASSRTPGGTDTQYF.

The V call is TRBV6-5, the J call TRBJ1-1, with D maybe TRBD1 (5 bases). The germline V gene encodes CDR1 MNHEY and CDR2 SVGAGI. V lost 5 bases, J lost 1 base, and 5 bases lay in between. The CDR3 sequence is 12 residues long. The DNA for the CDR3 is TGTGCCAGCAGTAGGGGGAACACTGAAGCTTTCTTT. It yields the protein CASSRGNTEAFF.

The V gene is TRBV2, the J gene TRBJ1-1; D is uncertain. V lost 2 bases and J lost 0, with 7 bases in between. CDR3 length equals 14 residues. Germline values: CDR1 SNHLY, CDR2 FYNNEI. DNA for the CDR3: TGTGCCAGCAGTGAACGGAACTTGAACACTGAAGCTTTCTTT. The encoded protein is CASSERNLNTEAFF.

This clone was detected once. This CDR3 reads CASSSRDINYGYTF. The CDR3 DNA follows: TGTGCCAGCAGCTCCCGGGACATTAACTATGGCTACACCTTC. The rearrangement links TRBV7-2 to TRBJ1-2; D is perhaps TRBD1 (6 bases). This CDR3 has 14 residues. CDR1 and CDR2 from the germline V gene are SGHTA and FQGNSA. With 4 bases removed from V and 1 base from J, the gap between germline ends came to 10 bases.

The chain recombines TRBV30 with TRBJ1-2; D gene ambiguous. V lost 1 base and J 6 bases, leaving 15 bases between the germline ends. The CDR3 length is 14 residues. The germline V gene encodes CDR1 GTSNPN and CDR2 SVGIG (reference sequence). CDR3: CAWSGGLKVNGYTF. CDR3 DNA: TGTGCCTGGAGTGGAGGACTGAAAGTCAATGGCTACACCTTC.